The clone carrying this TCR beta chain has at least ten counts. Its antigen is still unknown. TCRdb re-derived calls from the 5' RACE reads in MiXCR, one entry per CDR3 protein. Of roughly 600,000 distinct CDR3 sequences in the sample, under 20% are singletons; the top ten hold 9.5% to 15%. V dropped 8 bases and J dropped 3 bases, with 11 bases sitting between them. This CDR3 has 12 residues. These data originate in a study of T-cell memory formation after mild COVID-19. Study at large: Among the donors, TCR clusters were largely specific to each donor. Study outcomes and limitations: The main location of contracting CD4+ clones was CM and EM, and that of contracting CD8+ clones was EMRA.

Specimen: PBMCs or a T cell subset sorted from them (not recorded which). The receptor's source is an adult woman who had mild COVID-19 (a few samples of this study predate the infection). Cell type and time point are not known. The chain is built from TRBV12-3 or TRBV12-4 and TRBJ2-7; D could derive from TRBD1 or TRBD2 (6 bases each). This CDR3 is CASGGPNYEQYF. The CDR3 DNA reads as TGTGCCAGCGGGGGGCCGAACTACGAGCAGTACTTC.